The following is a T cell receptor beta chain sequence with its context. Antigen specificity is unknown. At the time of sampling, donors were nominally healthy, though unrecorded immune exposures were likely. These data originate in a study of cytomegalovirus exposure and HLA in healthy donors. Study as a whole: Unique TCR beta sequences numbering fewer than 130 million came from around 180 million T cells in an earlier analysis. General observations from the study: Judged likely to be a sequencing artifact was a cluster of highly shared sequence variants. Earlier findings revealed that most TCR beta V segments proved productive either about 87% or about 30% of the time.

Primers included in the PCR were 60 Vbeta and 13 Jbeta primers. Produced via immunoSEQ multiplex PCR; TCRdb's table is partial and in-frame only. The sample records tens of thousands of clones, approximately 71% being singletons. The V and J ends lost 4 bases and 4 bases respectively, with 12 bases between them. The germline V gene has CDR1 SGHRS and CDR2 YFSETQ. CDR3 length: 15 residues. The source of this sequence is a man between 60 and 75 years old in good health and CMV-seropositive. Sequenced input: PBMCs. This chain connects TRBV5-1 to TRBJ1-6; weak D call: TRBD1 (5 bases). The DNA of the CDR3 is TGCGCCAGCAGCCCTGTTCCAGGGTATAATTCACCCCTCCACTTT. It encodes CASSPVPGYNSPLHF.